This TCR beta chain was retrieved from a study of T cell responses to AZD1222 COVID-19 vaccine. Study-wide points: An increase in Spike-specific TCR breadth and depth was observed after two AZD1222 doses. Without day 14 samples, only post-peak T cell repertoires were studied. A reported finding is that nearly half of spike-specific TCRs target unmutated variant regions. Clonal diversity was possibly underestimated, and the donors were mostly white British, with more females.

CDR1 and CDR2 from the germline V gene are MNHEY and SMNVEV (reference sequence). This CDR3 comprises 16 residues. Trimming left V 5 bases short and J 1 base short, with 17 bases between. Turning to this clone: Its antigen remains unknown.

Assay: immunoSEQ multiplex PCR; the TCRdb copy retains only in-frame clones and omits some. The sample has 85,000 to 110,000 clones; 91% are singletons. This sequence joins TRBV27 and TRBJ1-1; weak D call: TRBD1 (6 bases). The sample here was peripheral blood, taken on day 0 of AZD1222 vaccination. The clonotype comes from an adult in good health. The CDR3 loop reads CASSHPPGAGNTEAFF. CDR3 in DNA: TGTGCCAGCAGTCACCCCCCAGGGGCGGGGAACACTGAAGCTTTCTTT.